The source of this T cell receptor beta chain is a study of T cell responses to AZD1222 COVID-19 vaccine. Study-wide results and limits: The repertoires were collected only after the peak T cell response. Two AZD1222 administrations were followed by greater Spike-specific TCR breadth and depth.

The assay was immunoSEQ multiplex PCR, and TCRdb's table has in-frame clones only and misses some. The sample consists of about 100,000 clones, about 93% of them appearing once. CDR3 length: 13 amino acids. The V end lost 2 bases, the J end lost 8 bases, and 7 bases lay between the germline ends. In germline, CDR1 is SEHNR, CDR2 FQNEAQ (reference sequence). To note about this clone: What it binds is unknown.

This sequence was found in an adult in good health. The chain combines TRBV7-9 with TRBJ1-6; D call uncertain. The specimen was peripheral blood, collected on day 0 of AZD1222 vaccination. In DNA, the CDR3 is TGTGCCAGCAGCTTACACGTCGATTCACCCCTCCACTTT. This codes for CASSLHVDSPLHF.